This T cell receptor beta chain was recorded in a study of identifying expanded T cells in peripheral blood. Deletions cut 0 bases from V and 5 bases from J, with 23 bases between. The germline V gene has CDR1 SGHRS and CDR2 YFSETQ. This CDR3 contains 18 residues. This table comes from immunoSEQ multiplex PCR, and its TCRdb copy is limited to in-frame clones, with some not included. The repertoire holds approximately 130,000 clones, with approximately 88% as singletons. The V call is TRBV5-1, the J call TRBJ2-5; the D gene is possibly TRBD1 (6 bases). Sequencing was performed on blood. The receptor comes from a person between 18 and 70 years old in good health. As DNA, the CDR3 is TGCGCCAGCAGCTTGGCCGAGGCAGGGGAGAAGTTTTGGGAGACCCAGTACTTC. Its protein is CASSLAEAGEKFWETQYF.